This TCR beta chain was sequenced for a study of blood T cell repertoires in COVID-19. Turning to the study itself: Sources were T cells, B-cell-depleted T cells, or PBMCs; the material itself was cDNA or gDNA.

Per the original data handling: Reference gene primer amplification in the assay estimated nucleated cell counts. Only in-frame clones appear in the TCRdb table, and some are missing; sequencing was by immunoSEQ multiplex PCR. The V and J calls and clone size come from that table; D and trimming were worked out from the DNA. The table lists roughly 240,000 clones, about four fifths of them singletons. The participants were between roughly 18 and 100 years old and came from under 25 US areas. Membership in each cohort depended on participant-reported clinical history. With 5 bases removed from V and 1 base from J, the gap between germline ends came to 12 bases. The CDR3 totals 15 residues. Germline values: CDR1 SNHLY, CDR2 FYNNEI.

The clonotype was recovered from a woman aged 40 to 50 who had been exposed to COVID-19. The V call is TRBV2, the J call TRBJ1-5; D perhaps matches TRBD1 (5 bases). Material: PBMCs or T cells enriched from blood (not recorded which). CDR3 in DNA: TGTGCCAGCAGTCAGGGTTTCAGCAGCAATCAGCCCCAGCATTTT. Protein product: CASSQGFSSNQPQHF.